A selection of T cell receptor beta chains follows, all from one sample in a study of blood T cell repertoires in COVID-19. Clones were sequenced by immunoSEQ multiplex PCR, and TCRdb holds only the in-frame ones, with some missing. The table lists 250,000 or so clones, about 89% of them singletons. The sequenced sample consisted of PBMCs or T cells enriched from blood (not recorded which). All receptors derive from a woman under 30 who had recovered from COVID-19. Both conserved end residues are part of each CDR3. A D gene is named only where the DNA matches it firmly. Clone size, where shown, is once, few, many, or a class for clones that have expanded.

TRBV19	-	TRBJ1-2	TRBD1	TGTGCCAGCACATGGGACAGGGTCAACTATGGCTACACCTTC	CASTWDRVNYGYTF
TRBV5-1	-	TRBJ2-1	-	TGCGCCAGCAGCCACCTTCCGGGTTTAACCCCTGTCCCAACCTACAATGAGCAGTTCTTC	CASSHLPGLTPVPTYNEQFF
TRBV7-3	-	TRBJ2-1	TRBD1	TGTGCCAGCAGCCCCGGGACAGGGCAATTCTTC	CASSPGTGQFF
TRBV27	-	TRBJ2-1	-	TGTGCCAGCAGTTTATCGAGACTAGTAGATGAGCAGTTCTTC	CASSLSRLVDEQFF
TRBV27	-	TRBJ1-2	TRBD1	TGTGCCAGCAAAGGGACAGGGGCTTTGAGTGGCTACACCTTC	CASKGTGALSGYTF
TRBV10-2	many	TRBJ1-2	TRBD1	TGCGCCAGCAGTCATACAGGGGGTAGGGGCTACACCTTC	CASSHTGGRGYTF
TRBV6-5	-	TRBJ1-2	TRBD1	TGTGCCAGCAGCCAGACCGGGACAGCTTATGGCTACACCTTC	CASSQTGTAYGYTF
TRBV12-1	-	TRBJ1-4	-	-	CASSFGEGATNEKLFF
TRBV11-2	-	TRBJ2-1	TRBD1	TGTGCCAGCAGCTACCGGGACAGGGGGTTTAATGAGCAGTTCTTC	CASSYRDRGFNEQFF
TRBV28	-	TRBJ2-5	-	TGTGCCAGCGGAGGCACGGCGACCCAGTACTTC	CASGGTATQYF
TRBV30	-	TRBJ1-2	-	TGTGCCTGGAGTGTAAGCAGGGGAAACTATGGCTACACCTTC	CAWSVSRGNYGYTF
TRBV5-1	-	TRBJ2-1	-	TGCGCCAGCAGCTTGGAGGGGGTTGGGCACAATGAGCAGTTCTTC	CASSLEGVGHNEQFF
TRBV6-2/TRBV6-3	once	TRBJ2-3	-	TGTGCCAGCAGTTACAGCGCGTTTGGAGATACGCAGTATTTT	CASSYSAFGDTQYF
TRBV13	-	TRBJ2-7	-	TGTGCCAGCAGCCCGAGCCGGGGTAGAGGAACTCGGCAGTACTTC	CASSPSRGRGTRQYF
TRBV24-1	-	TRBJ1-1	TRBD1	TGTGCCACCAGTGACGTACAGGGGGCGAACACTGAAGCTTTCTTT	CATSDVQGANTEAFF
TRBV7-9	-	TRBJ2-2	-	TGTGCCAGCAGCTTACAGATTGCCGGGGAGCTGTTTTTT	CASSLQIAGELFF
TRBV2	-	TRBJ1-1	TRBD1	TGTGCCAGCAGGGAAGAGACAGGGGGAAACACTGAAGCTTTCTTT	CASREETGGNTEAFF
TRBV27	-	TRBJ2-2	TRBD1	TGTGCCAGCAGCCTGACAGGGACAAACACCGGGGAGCTGTTTTTT	CASSLTGTNTGELFF
TRBV19	-	TRBJ1-2	-	TGTGCCAGTAGTATCTCCACTCTCTATGGCTACACCTTC	CASSISTLYGYTF
TRBV10-1	-	TRBJ1-1	TRBD1	TGCGCCAGCAGTGAAAGGGGGACAGCGAACACTGAAGCTTTCTTT	CASSERGTANTEAFF
TRBV6-5	once	TRBJ1-5	-	TGTGCCACCTCGGGAAGCAATCAGCCCCAGCATTTT	CATSGSNQPQHF
TRBV23-1	few	TRBJ1-1	-	TGCGCCAGCAAGCCGGACATCTTTAAGAACACTGAAGCTTTCTTT	CASKPDIFKNTEAFF
TRBV14	-	TRBJ2-1	TRBD2	TGTGCCAGCAGCCAAGTGAGCGGGAGCTCCTACAATGAGCAGTTCTTC	CASSQVSGSSYNEQFF
TRBV7-8	once	TRBJ2-7	TRBD1	TGTGCCAGCAGCGCGGACAGGCTCAACTACGAGCAGTACTTC	CASSADRLNYEQYF
TRBV11-2	-	TRBJ2-5	TRBD1	TGTGCCACAAATAACAGGGGTGAACAAGAGACCCAGTACTTC	CATNNRGEQETQYF
TRBV30	-	TRBJ2-2	TRBD1	TGTGCCTGGGACAGGGTCGGGGAGCTGTTTTTT	CAWDRVGELFF
TRBV6-5	once	TRBJ2-7	TRBD2	TGTGCCAGCGGGGAGCGGGGGATCTACGAGCAGTACTTC	CASGERGIYEQYF
TRBV5-4	-	TRBJ1-4	-	TGTGCCAGCAGCTTGGTTCCCGGGGAAAAACTGTTTTTT	CASSLVPGEKLFF
TRBV18	-	TRBJ2-4	-	TGTGCCAGCTCGCTCGGGGTGAAAAACATTCAGTACTTC	CASSLGVKNIQYF
TRBV6-5	-	TRBJ1-1	-	TGTGCCAGCAGTTACTACAGGGACACTGAAGCTTTCTTT	CASSYYRDTEAFF
TRBV5-6	-	TRBJ1-2	TRBD1	TGTGCCAGCAGCGAATCCACAGGGGCCAGGGGCTATGGCTACACCTTC	CASSESTGARGYGYTF
TRBV18	-	TRBJ1-2	-	TGTGCCAGCTCACCACCGGGCAGGGGCCCAGGCGGGTCCTATGGCTACACCTTC	CASSPPGRGPGGSYGYTF
TRBV19	once	TRBJ1-2	-	TGTGCCAGTAGTCAGAGACCCCCGGGAGACCTGAACTATGGCTACACCTTC	CASSQRPPGDLNYGYTF
TRBV15	-	TRBJ1-1	-	TGTGCCACCAGCAGACGAGACGGCAGGGCTTTGGGCACTGAAGCTTTCTTT	CATSRRDGRALGTEAFF
TRBV9	-	TRBJ2-1	TRBD2	TGTGCCAGCAGCGTAGACATTACTAGCGGGAGTATCCGGGAGCAGTTCTTC	CASSVDITSGSIREQFF
TRBV19	-	TRBJ1-2	TRBD1	TGTGCCAGTAGTAATCAGGGGGACGGCTATGGCTACACCTTC	CASSNQGDGYGYTF
TRBV5-1	-	TRBJ2-5	-	TGCGCCAGCAGCTCGACTAGTTGGTCAGAGACCCAGTACTTC	CASSSTSWSETQYF
TRBV11-2	-	TRBJ2-1	-	TGTGCCAGCAGCCCCATCCGGACGTTGGACTGGCGAGCAACCAATGAGCAGTTCTTC	CASSPIRTLDWRATNEQFF
TRBV7-2	-	TRBJ2-3	-	TGTGCCCTCCGATCAGGGGCCGGGAGCACAGATACGCAGTATTTT	CALRSGAGSTDTQYF
TRBV7-9	once	TRBJ1-1	TRBD1	TGTGCCAGCAGCCCCCGGGACAGGGGCCCTATGAACACTGAAGCTTTCTTT	CASSPRDRGPMNTEAFF
TRBV4-1	-	TRBJ2-3	TRBD2	TGCGCCAGCAGCCAACTAGCGGGGAACACAGATACGCAGTATTTT	CASSQLAGNTDTQYF
TRBV19	-	TRBJ1-2	-	TGTGCCAGTAGCATAGGCTCGAGGGATGGCTACACCTTC	CASSIGSRDGYTF
TRBV27	-	TRBJ1-1	TRBD1	TGTGCCAGCAAGTTCGGACAGGGCGACACTGAAGCTTTCTTT	CASKFGQGDTEAFF
TRBV19	-	TRBJ2-5	TRBD2	TGTGCCAGTAGTATAGGAAGCGGGAGAGTCGCAGAGACCCAGTACTTC	CASSIGSGRVAETQYF